One and the same sample provided the 6 T cell receptor beta chains below, sequenced in a study of T cell repertoires in cytomegalovirus infection. TCRdb processed the reads anew with MiXCR; each CDR3 protein has one entry. The sample has 570,000 or so distinct CDR3 sequences; approximately 40% are singletons. These receptors lack a known antigen. The sample was cultured PBMCs, taken from culture after CMV antigen stimulation. The receptor set was obtained from a human donor in good health (CMV status not recorded). Some clones in this sample may be carry-over from other donors' samples.

This clonotype turned up a few times. V and J are TRBV6-6 and TRBJ2-5; 8 nucleotides agree with TRBD1. The V gene end was trimmed by 6 bases and the J gene end by 4 bases; junction bases not matched to a gene: 7. This CDR3 is 14 amino acids long. Germline CDR1 is MNHNY and CDR2 is SVGAGI (reference sequence). The CDR3 nucleotides read TGTGCCAGCAGGAGCGACAGGGGCGGAGAGACCCAGTACTTC. It is translated as CASRSDRGGETQYF.

The chain has TRBV6-6 and TRBJ1-2; TRBD1 is a possible D gene (6 bases). This CDR3 region has 16 residues. Looked up from germline, CDR1 is MNHNY and CDR2 is SVGAGI (reference sequence). Trimming took off 6 bases at V and 0 bases at J, with 17 bases between the two ends. CDR3 protein: CASRPTWDTTNYGYTF. The CDR3 coding sequence is TGTGCCAGCAGACCTACCTGGGACACCACTAACTATGGCTACACCTTC.

There are a few counts of this clonotype. The CDR3 here is CASSLARGANTEAFF. Written as DNA, the CDR3 is TGTGCCAGCAGCTTAGCGCGGGGCGCAAACACTGAAGCTTTCTTT. The rearrangement links TRBV7-2 to TRBJ1-1, with a tentative D call TRBD1 (5 bases). Germline V gene lookup returns CDR1 SGHTA and CDR2 FQGNSA. This CDR3 has 15 residues. V was clipped by 0 bases and J by 2 bases, with 10 bases between them.

This sequence joins TRBV12-3 or TRBV12-4 and TRBJ1-3; perhaps TRBD1 as D (6 bases). V lost 6 bases to trimming and J lost 4 bases, with 19 bases between them. The CDR3 consists of 16 residues. The CDR3 DNA sequence: TGTGCCAGCAGCACTCAACAGGGAGGTAAAGGAAACACCATATATTTT. As protein: CASSTQQGGKGNTIYF.

This clonotype was seen more than once but under ten times. The rearrangement uses TRBV7-8 and TRBJ2-1; D may correspond to TRBD1 or TRBD2 (6 bases each). The CDR3 has 13 amino acids. Germline V gene lookup returns CDR1 SGHVS and CDR2 FQNEAQ. The ends were cut back, 5 bases at V and 11 bases at J, with 16 bases in the middle. CDR3 protein: CASSLSRGRKQFF. CDR3 nucleotides: TGTGCCAGCAGCCTATCGAGGGGGAGGAAGCAGTTCTTC.

The rearrangement links TRBV12-3 or TRBV12-4 to TRBJ1-1; possibly TRBD1 for D (6 bases). V lost 4 bases and J 5 bases, leaving 17 bases between the germline ends. The CDR3 totals 15 residues. Written as DNA, the CDR3 is TGTGCCAGCAGTTCCCTTGGGGTTACAGGGACTGAAGCTTTCTTT. This translates into CASSSLGVTGTEAFF.